This T cell receptor (beta chain) emerged from a study of patients and donors after allogeneic stem cell transplantation (TCRdb year 2020). Many counts were recorded for this clonotype. Its antigen is currently not known. No base quality information exists; no much larger clone differs at one position. Between the V and J ends, shortened by 2 bases and 1 base respectively, the junction contains 9 bases. CDR1 and CDR2 were assigned from the germline V gene as MDHEN and SYDVKM. The CDR3 has 14 amino acids, counting the end cysteine and phenylalanine. Of the read, only the CDR3 DNA is kept; its 42 bases are in frame from base 1. Library prep was done by RT-PCR. Sequenced on a NextSeq 550. The public sequencing data were trimmed at Q25 with fastp and processed into clonotypes with MiXCR by TCRdb, which kept only in-frame beta chains. Records with the same CDR3 protein are collapsed into one entry carrying the most frequent genes and DNA. The sample table records approximately 90,000 distinct CDR3 sequences; around 5% of these occur just once. The top ten clones comprise about 2.8% of the sample.

This clonotype was obtained from a human donor who was either an allogeneic HSCT recipient or a stem cell or donor lymphocyte infusion donor (not recorded which). It is not recorded whose cells these are; they may come from a transplant donor. This chain joins TRBV28 to TRBJ2-7; too little of a D gene remains to name it. Sequenced sample: blood, either unsorted or a sorted T cell fraction (not recorded which). The CDR3 corresponds to CASSLKGGSYEQYF. The nucleotides read TGTGCCAGCAGTTTAAAGGGTGGGTCCTACGAGCAGTACTTC.